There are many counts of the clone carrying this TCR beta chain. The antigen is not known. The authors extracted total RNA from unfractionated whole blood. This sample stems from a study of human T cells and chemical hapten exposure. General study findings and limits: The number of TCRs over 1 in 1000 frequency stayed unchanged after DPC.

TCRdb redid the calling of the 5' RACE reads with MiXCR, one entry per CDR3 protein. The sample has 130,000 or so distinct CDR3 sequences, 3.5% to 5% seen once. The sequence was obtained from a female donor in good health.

The CDR3 region has the DNA TGTGCCAGCAGCGTAGAGGTGCGGGGGGACGGCACAGATACGCAGTATTTT. Protein product: CASSVEVRGDGTDTQYF. The chain carries TRBV9 and TRBJ2-3; 8 bases line up with TRBD2. The CDR3 loop spans 17 amino acids. Germline V gives CDR1 SGDLS, CDR2 YYNGEE. The V gene end was trimmed by 0 bases and the J gene end by 1 base; junction bases not matched to a gene: 7.